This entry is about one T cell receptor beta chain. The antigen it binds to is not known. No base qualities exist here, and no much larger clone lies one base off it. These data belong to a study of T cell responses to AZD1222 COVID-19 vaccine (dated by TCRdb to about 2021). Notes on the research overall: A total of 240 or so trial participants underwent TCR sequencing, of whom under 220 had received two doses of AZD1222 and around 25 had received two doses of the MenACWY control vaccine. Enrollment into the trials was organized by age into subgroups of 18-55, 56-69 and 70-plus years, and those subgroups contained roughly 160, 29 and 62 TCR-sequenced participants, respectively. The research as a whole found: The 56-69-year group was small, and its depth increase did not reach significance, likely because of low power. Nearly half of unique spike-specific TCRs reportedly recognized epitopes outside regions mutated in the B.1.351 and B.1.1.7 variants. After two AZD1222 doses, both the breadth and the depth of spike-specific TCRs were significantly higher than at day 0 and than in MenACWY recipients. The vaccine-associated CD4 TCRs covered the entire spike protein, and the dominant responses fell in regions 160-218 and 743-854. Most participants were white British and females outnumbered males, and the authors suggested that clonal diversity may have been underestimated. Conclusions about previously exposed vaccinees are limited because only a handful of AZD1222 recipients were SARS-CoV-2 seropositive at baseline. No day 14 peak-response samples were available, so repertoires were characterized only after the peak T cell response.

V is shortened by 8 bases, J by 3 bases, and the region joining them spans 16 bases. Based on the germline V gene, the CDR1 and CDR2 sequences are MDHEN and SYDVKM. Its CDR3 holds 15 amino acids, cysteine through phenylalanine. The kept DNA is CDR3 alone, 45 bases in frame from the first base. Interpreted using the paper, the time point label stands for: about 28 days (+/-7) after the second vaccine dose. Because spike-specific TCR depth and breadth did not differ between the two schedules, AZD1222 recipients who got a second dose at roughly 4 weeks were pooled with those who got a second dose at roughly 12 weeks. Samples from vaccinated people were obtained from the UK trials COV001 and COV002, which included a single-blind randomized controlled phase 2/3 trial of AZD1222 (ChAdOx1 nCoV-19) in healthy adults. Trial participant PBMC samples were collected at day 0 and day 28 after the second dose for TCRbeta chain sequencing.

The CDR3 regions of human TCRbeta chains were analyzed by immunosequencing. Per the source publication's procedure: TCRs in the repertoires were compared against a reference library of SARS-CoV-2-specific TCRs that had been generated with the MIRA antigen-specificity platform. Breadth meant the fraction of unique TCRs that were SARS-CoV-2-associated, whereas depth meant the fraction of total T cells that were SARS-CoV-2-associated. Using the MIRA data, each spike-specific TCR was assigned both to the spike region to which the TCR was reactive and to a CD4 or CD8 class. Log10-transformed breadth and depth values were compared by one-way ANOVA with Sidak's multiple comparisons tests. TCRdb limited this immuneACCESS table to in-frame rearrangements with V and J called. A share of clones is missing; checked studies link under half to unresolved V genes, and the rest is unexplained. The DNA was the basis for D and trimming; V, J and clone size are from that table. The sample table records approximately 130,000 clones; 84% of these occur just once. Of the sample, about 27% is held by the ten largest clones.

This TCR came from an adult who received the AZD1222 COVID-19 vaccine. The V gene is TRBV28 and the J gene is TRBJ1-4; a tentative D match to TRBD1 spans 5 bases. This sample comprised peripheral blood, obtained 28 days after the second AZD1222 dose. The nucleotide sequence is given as TGTGCCAGCGGGGGGGGGATTGGAGCTAATGAAAAACTGTTTTTT. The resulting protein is CASGGGIGANEKLFF. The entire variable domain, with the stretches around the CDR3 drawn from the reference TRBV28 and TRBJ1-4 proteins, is DVKVTQSSRYLVKRTGEKVFLECVQDMDHENMFWYRQDPGLGLRLIYFSYDVKMKEKGDIPEGYSVSREKKERFSLILESASTNQTSMYLCASGGGIGANEKLFFGSGTQLSVL.